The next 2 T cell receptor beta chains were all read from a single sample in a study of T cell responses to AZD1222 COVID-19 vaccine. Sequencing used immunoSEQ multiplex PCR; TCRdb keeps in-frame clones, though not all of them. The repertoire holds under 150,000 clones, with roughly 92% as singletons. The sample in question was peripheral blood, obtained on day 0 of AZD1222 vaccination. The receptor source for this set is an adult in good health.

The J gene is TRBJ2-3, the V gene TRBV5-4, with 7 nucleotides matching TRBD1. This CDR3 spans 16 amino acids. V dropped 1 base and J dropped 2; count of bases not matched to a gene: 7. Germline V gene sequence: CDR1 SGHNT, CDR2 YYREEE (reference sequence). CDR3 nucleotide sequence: TGTGCCAGCAGCTTGATAGGCAGGGGGATCACAGATACGCAGTATTTT. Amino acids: CASSLIGRGITDTQYF.

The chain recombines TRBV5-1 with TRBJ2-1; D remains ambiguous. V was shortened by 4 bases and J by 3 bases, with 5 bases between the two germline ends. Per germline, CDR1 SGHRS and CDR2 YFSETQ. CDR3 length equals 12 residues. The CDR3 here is CASSLNYNEQFF. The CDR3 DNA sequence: TGCGCCAGCAGCCTGAACTACAATGAGCAGTTCTTC.